This paragraph reports one T cell receptor beta chain. The table lists this clonotype with many counts. Which antigen it targets is not known. It has no much larger one-base neighbor in the sample; base qualities were not kept. TCR cDNA was synthesized by 5'RACE template switching, which introduced a universal primer site and unique molecular identifiers. Priming of cDNA synthesis was performed from both the TCR alpha and TCR beta constant segments. Library amplification used two PCR steps, and the second PCR step added sample barcodes and sequencing adapters. Sequencing of the libraries was done on either Illumina HiSeq 2500 (2x100 bp) or NovaSeq (2x150 bp). Under the source paper's analysis protocol: Demultiplexing of reads and collapsing into UMI consensus sequences were performed with MIGEC, and V(D)J alignment was carried out with MiXCR. Vaccine-responding clonotypes were identified with edgeR using replicate PBMC samples, with FDR below 0.01 and a log2 fold change above 5 up to day 15 being required. Each bulk clonotype was labeled CD4 or CD8 based on which sequenced repertoire, CD4 or CD8, contained the clonotype at higher abundance. TCRdb took the public reads, trimmed them with fastp at Q25, ran MiXCR for clone calling and kept in-frame beta chains. Rows are combined by CDR3 protein, so each entry shows the most common genes and DNA. TCRdb's processing, not the authors' own work, is the source of the V and J calls. The sample table shows fewer than 150,000 distinct CDR3 sequences, and roughly 7.2% are seen once. The leading ten clones occupy approximately 3% of the sample.

In light of the paper, this sample's treatment or condition label describes: live attenuated yellow fever vaccine strain. A standard Ficoll-Paque protocol was used to isolate PBMCs from peripheral blood. Dynabeads CD4 and CD8 positive selection kits were used to isolate CD4 and CD8 T-cell fractions. RNA was extracted with TriZol from bulk PBMCs, CD4 and CD8 fractions, and dextramer-positive and dextramer-negative fractions. This sample stems from a study of T cells after yellow fever vaccination (dated by TCRdb to the late 2010s). At the level of the whole study: Libraries from fractions with low cell numbers were prepared with the SMART-Seq v4 Ultra Low Input RNA kit. To follow T-cell clones before and after primary and booster YFV17D yellow fever vaccination, bulk TCR alpha and beta repertoires were sequenced over time. Two healthy male donors, one aged 18 to 30 and one aged 30 to 40 years, made up the cohort. Bulk PBMC replicates and cell subsets were isolated from blood drawn at multiple timepoints before and after both primary and secondary immunization.

CDR1 and CDR2 (SNHLY, FYNNEI) derive from the germline V gene. CDR3 length: 14 amino acids, cysteine to phenylalanine. CDR3 DNA is the only sequence kept; it has 42 bases, read in frame from the first base. V and J are truncated by 4 bases and 5 bases respectively, leaving an intervening sequence of 12 bases. Results and caveats for the whole study, not just this receptor: Computational filtering was required because FACS-sorted repertoires could contain abundant contaminating clonotypes from the bulk population. Only a couple of donors were included in the study, so the extent to which the findings can be generalized is limited. The secondary T-cell response was found to be weaker but faster than the primary response, with a peak reached on day 5 rather than on day 15. Most clones expanded after primary vaccination (around 96% of CD4 and around 88% of CD8) were re-detected after the booster, suggesting that broad memory maintenance occurred. A small share of clonotypes was detected in both CD4 and CD8 compartments, with the overlap likely arising from convergent recombination.

The receptor was derived from a man younger than 30 who received the YFV17D yellow fever vaccine. Recombination joined TRBV2 with TRBJ1-5; 5 matching bases give a weak D call of TRBD1. The sequencing used CD4+ T cells sorted from PBMCs, collected around 45 days after the first yellow fever vaccination. The CDR3 has the sequence CASSATGNDQPQHF. The bases are TGTGCCAGCAGTGCTACAGGAAATGATCAGCCCCAGCATTTT.